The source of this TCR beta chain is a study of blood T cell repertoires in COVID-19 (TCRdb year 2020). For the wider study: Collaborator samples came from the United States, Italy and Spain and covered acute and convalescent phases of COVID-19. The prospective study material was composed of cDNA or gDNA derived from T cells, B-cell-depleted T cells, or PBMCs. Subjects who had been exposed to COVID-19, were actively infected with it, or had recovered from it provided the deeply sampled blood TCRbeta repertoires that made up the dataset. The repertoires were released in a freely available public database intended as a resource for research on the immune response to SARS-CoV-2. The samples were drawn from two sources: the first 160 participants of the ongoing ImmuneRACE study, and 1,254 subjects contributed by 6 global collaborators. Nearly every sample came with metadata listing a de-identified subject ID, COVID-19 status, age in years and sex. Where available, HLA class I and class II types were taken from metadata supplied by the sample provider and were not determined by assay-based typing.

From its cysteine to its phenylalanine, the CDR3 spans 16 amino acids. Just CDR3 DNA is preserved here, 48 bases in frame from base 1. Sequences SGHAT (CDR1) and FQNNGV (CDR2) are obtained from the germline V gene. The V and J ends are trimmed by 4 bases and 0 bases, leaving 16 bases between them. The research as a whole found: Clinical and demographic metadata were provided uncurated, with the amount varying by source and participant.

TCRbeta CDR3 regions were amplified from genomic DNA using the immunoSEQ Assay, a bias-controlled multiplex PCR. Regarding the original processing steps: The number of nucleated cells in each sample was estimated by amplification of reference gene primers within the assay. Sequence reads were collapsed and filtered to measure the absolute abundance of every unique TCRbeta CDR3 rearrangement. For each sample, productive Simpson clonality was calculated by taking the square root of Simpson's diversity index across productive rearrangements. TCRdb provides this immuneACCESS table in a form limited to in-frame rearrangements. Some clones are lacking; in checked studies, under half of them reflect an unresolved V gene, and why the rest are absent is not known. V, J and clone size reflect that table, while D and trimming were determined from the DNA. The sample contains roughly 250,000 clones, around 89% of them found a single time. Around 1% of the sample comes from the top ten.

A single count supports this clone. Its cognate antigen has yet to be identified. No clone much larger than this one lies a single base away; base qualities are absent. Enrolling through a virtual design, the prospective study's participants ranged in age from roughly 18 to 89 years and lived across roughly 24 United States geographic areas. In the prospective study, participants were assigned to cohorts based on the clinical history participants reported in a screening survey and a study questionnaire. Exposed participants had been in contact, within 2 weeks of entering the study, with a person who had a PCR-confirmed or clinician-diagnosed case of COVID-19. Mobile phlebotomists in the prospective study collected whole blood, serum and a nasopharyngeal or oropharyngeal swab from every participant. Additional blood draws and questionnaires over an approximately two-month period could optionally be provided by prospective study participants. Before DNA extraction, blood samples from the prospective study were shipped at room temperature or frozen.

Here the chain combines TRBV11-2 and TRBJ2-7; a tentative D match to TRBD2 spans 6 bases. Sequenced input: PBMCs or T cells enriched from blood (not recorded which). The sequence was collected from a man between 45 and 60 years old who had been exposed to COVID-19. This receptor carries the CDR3 CASSSGRDSSSYEQYF. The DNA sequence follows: TGTGCCAGCAGCTCTGGACGGGACTCTAGCTCCTACGAGCAGTACTTC.